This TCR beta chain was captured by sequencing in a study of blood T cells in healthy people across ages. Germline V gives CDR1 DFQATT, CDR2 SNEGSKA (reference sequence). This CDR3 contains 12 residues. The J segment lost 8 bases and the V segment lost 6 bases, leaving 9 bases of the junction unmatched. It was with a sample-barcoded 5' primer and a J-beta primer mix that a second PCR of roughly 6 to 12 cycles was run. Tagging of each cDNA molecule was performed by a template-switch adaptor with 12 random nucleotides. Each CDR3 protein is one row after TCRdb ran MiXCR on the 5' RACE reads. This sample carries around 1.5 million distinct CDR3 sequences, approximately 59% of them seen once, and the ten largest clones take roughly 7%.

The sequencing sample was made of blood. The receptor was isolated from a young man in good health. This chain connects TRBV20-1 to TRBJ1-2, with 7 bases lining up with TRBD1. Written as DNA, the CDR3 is TGCAGTGCCCCCAAGACAGGGTCGGGCTACACCTTC. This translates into CSAPKTGSGYTF.